A single sample gave rise to the 28 T cell receptor beta chains below, sequenced in a study of cytomegalovirus exposure and HLA in healthy donors. With 60 Vbeta and 13 Jbeta primers, the PCR was carried out. TCRdb's table, derived via immunoSEQ multiplex PCR, lists solely in-frame clones and lacks some. Among 100,000 to 150,000 clones listed, 82% were seen once. Sequencing was performed on PBMCs. Source of these receptors: a woman under 30 in good health and CMV-seronegative.

As regards this clone: Other nucleotide sequences in the sample specify the same CDR3. J is TRBJ1-1 and V is TRBV6-5, with D perhaps matching TRBD1 (5 bases). The V and J ends lost 6 bases and 2 bases respectively, with 13 bases between them. CDR1 is MNHEY and CDR2 is SVGAGI in the germline V gene. The CDR3 has 14 amino acids. CDR3 protein: CASRRDSLNTEAFF. CDR3 nucleotides: TGTGCCAGCAGGCGAGACAGCTTAAACACTGAAGCTTTCTTT.

The rearrangement joins TRBV2 to TRBJ1-4; 7 bases fit TRBD1. There are 12 residues in the CDR3. Germline CDR1 is SNHLY and CDR2 is FYNNEI. The V segment lost 6 bases and the J segment 10 bases; nucleotides outside the gene matches: 5. The CDR3 bases are TGTGCCAGCAGCGCTACAGGGGCAAAACTGTTTTTT. This gives the protein CASSATGAKLFF.

The V gene is TRBV6-5, the J gene TRBJ2-2, with 9 positions matching TRBD2. After removal of 7 bases from V and 11 bases from J, the junction contained 11 bases not matched to a gene. CDR3 length equals 14 residues. Germline V lookup: CDR1 MNHEY, CDR2 SVGAGI. For the CDR3, the DNA is TGTGCCAGCAACCCGGGACTAGCCGTCGGAGAGCTGTTTTTT. Protein sequence: CASNPGLAVGELFF.

This clone came up once. CDR3 loop: CASQGLGQGVSSSAPQHF. In nucleotides, the CDR3 is TGTGCCTCCCAAGGTTTGGGACAGGGGGTGTCATCATCAGCGCCCCAGCATTTT. This rearrangement joins TRBV2 to TRBJ1-5; 11 bases are a match to TRBD1. V shed 11 bases, J shed 9 bases, and the junction held 24 bases outside the gene matches. The CDR3 is made up of 18 amino acids. Germline CDR1 SNHLY, CDR2 FYNNEI.

The chain employs TRBV29-1 and TRBJ2-1; TRBD1 aligns across 9 bases. Germline V gives CDR1 SQVTM, CDR2 ANQGSEA. This CDR3 has 15 amino acids. The junction had 6 bases not matched to a gene; V was cut back by 0 bases and J by 6 bases. The CDR3 is CSVEDGATGGNEQFF. The DNA for the CDR3 is TGCAGCGTTGAAGACGGAGCGACAGGGGGCAATGAGCAGTTCTTC.

J is TRBJ2-1 and V is TRBV9; maybe TRBD1 (6 bases). CDR3 size: 15 residues. The germline gives CDR1 SGDLS, CDR2 YYNGEE. V was shortened by 4 bases and J by 0 bases, with 11 bases between the two germline ends. This CDR3 is CASSFRDNSYNEQFF. DNA for the CDR3: TGTGCCAGCAGCTTTCGGGACAACTCCTACAATGAGCAGTTCTTC.

This chain joins TRBV11-2 and TRBJ2-1; D is perhaps TRBD2 (5 bases). V lost 3 bases, J lost 0 bases, and 9 bases lay in between. Germline CDR1 is SGHAT and CDR2 is FQNNGV. This CDR3 region has 15 residues. The CDR3 spells CASSFPGISYNEQFF. Here the CDR3 DNA reads TGTGCCAGCAGCTTCCCCGGGATCTCCTACAATGAGCAGTTCTTC. The full variable domain, rest sourced from reference TRBV11-2 and TRBJ2-1, is EAGVAQSPRYKIIEKRQSVAFWCNPISGHATLYWYQQILGQGPKLLIQFQNNGVVDDSQLPKDRFSAERLKGVDSTLKIQPAKLEDSAVYLCASSFPGISYNEQFFGPGTRLTVL.

The rearrangement uses TRBV5-1 and TRBJ1-4; 9 bases line up with TRBD1. V lost 3 bases and J lost 4; bases outside the gene matches: 4. This CDR3 contains 15 residues. The germline CDR1 and CDR2 sequences are SGHRS and YFSETQ. CDR3 region: CASSSRGQGNEKLFF. The CDR3 bases are TGCGCCAGCAGCTCCAGGGGACAGGGTAATGAAAAACTGTTTTTT.

This clone showed up just once. Mismatch with germline at one junction end may stem from a read error. This rearrangement joins TRBV18 to TRBJ2-5; 7 nucleotides line up with TRBD1. CDR1 is KGHSH, CDR2 LQKENI, per germline. This CDR3 is 15 amino acids long. The CDR3 sequence: CASSPSTGNQEAQYF. The CDR3, as DNA: TGTGCCAGCTCACCATCGACAGGGAACCAAGAGGCCCAGTACTTC.

J is TRBJ2-7 and V is TRBV7-8; perhaps TRBD2 as D (6 bases). CDR1 is SGHVS, CDR2 FQNEAQ, per germline. The CDR3 runs 11 residues. Between the trimmed V and J ends, which lost 8 bases and 4 bases, there was a span of 9 bases. The CDR3 is CASGGRYEQYF. CDR3 in DNA: TGTGCCAGCGGTGGGAGGTACGAGCAGTACTTC.

Turning to this clone: This sample also contains other DNA sequences that code for the same CDR3. The chain is built from TRBV5-4 and TRBJ2-6; TRBD1 matches at 8 bases. The CDR3 spans 17 residues. The trim removed 2 bases at V and 2 bases at J, leaving 6 bases unmatched. Germline V gene data show CDR1 as SGHNT and CDR2 as YYREEE (reference sequence). Written as DNA, the CDR3 is TGTGCCAGCAGCTTTGGACAGGGAAACACTGGGGCCAACGTCCTGACTTTC. As protein: CASSFGQGNTGANVLTF. Drawing the rest from reference TRBV5-4 and TRBJ2-6, the complete variable domain is ETGVTQSPTHLIKTRGQQVTLRCSSQSGHNTVSWYQQALGQGPQFIFQYYREEENGRGNFPPRFSGLQFPNYSSELNVNALELDDSALYLCASSFGQGNTGANVLTFGAGSRLTVL.

The rearrangement joins TRBV29-1 to TRBJ2-7; TRBD2 matches 12 bases. This CDR3 region has 16 residues. The V gene end was trimmed by 6 bases and the J gene end by 4 bases; junction bases not matched to a gene: 13. Germline-derived CDR1 and CDR2 are SQVTM and ANQGSEA. CDR3 coding DNA: TGCAGCGTCGATGGACTAGCGGGAAAAAGAGAGTACGAGCAGTACTTC. Its protein is CSVDGLAGKREYEQYF.

This rearrangement joins TRBV11-2 to TRBJ2-5; 8 nucleotides line up with TRBD1. The V segment lost 1 base and the J segment 5 bases; nucleotides outside the gene matches: 0. This CDR3 has 13 amino acids. Germline assignment: CDR1 SGHAT and CDR2 FQNNGV. The CDR3 coding sequence is TGTGCCAGCAGCTTAGGGGACAGGGAGACCCAGTACTTC. Translation gives CASSLGDRETQYF.

This chain links TRBV29-1 with TRBJ2-5, with TRBD1 as a possible D gene (5 bases). Deletions cut 8 bases from V and 4 bases from J, with 14 bases between. This CDR3 is built from 12 residues. Germline assignment: CDR1 SQVTM and CDR2 ANQGSEA. CDR3 sequence reads: CSFLTAVETQYF. CDR3 coding DNA: TGCAGCTTTTTGACAGCAGTAGAGACCCAGTACTTC.

This rearrangement joins TRBV6-5 to TRBJ2-1, with D possibly being TRBD2 (5 bases). Germline CDR1 and CDR2: MNHEY and SVGAGI. The CDR3 length is 14 residues. The V and J ends lost 6 bases and 5 bases respectively, with 14 bases between them. Here the CDR3 reads CASRSGSGNNEQFF. In DNA form, the CDR3 reads TGTGCCAGCAGATCCGGTTCCGGGAACAATGAGCAGTTCTTC.

The chain has TRBV5-5 and TRBJ1-2; a weak D match, TRBD1 (6 bases). Deletions cut 3 bases from V and 8 bases from J, with 17 bases between. Per germline, CDR1 SGHKS and CDR2 YYEKEE (reference sequence). The CDR3 covers 14 residues. The CDR3: CASSSGGQGWGYTF. In DNA, the CDR3 is TGTGCCAGCAGCTCTGGGGGCCAGGGCTGGGGCTACACCTTC. The full variable domain, its missing parts supplied by reference TRBV5-5 and TRBJ1-2, is DAGVTQSPTHLIKTRGQQVTLRCSPISGHKSVSWYQQVLGQGPQFIFQYYEKEERGRGNFPDRFSARQFPNYSSELNVNALLLGDSALYLCASSSGGQGWGYTFGSGTRLTVV.

The chain links TRBV5-4 to TRBJ2-5, with D possibly TRBD1 on 6 matching bases. The DNA end is a closer match to TRBJ2-7, so the J assignment may be wrong. Per the germline V gene, CDR1 is SGHNT and CDR2 is YYREEE (reference sequence). CDR3 length: 14 amino acids. The CDR3 here is CASSFRTGTYEQYF. The CDR3 DNA follows: TGTGCCAGCAGCTTTCGTACAGGGACCTACGAGCAGTACTTC.

The chain is built from TRBV11-2 and TRBJ2-7; 11 positions agree with TRBD1. The CDR3 sequence is 14 residues long. Trimming took 5 bases from V and 3 from J; bases not matched to a gene: 3. The germline CDR1 and CDR2 sequences are SGHAT and FQNNGV. The CDR3 DNA is TGTGCCAGCAGCGCCGGGACAGGGGGCTACGAGCAGTACTTC. Its translation is CASSAGTGGYEQYF.

The V gene is TRBV10-3, the J gene TRBJ2-7; 8 nucleotides line up with TRBD2. Per the germline V gene, CDR1 is ENHRY and CDR2 is SYGVKD. With V trimmed by 4 bases and J by 2 bases, 10 bases remained unmatched. This CDR3 has 16 residues. In DNA form, the CDR3 reads TGTGCCATCAGTGCCACAAATAGCGGGACGGCCTACGAGCAGTACTTC. Encoded protein: CAISATNSGTAYEQYF.

The DNA for the CDR3 is TGTGCCAGCAGGGGGAGACAGGACAACACTGAAGCTTTCTTT. Residues: CASRGRQDNTEAFF. J is TRBJ1-1 and V is TRBV7-2; TRBD1 is a possible D gene (6 bases). Germline values: CDR1 SGHTA, CDR2 FQGNSA. Deletions cut 6 bases from V and 2 bases from J, with 13 bases between. The CDR3 runs to 14 residues. The full variable domain, completed using reference TRBV7-2 and TRBJ1-1, is GAGVSQSPSNKVTEKGKDVELRCDPISGHTALYWYRQSLGQGLEFLIYFQGNSAPDKSGLPSDRFSAERTGGSVSTLTIQRTQQEDSAVYLCASRGRQDNTEAFFGQGTRLTVV.

The V gene is TRBV7-3, the J gene TRBJ2-3; D may be TRBD1 (6 bases). The V end lost 6 bases, the J end lost 2 bases, and 15 bases lay between the germline ends. The germline gives CDR1 SGHTA, CDR2 FQGTGA. The CDR3 has 15 amino acids. The DNA of the CDR3 is TGTGCCAGCAGAGGGATAGGGGGTCCCACAGATACGCAGTATTTT. Translation: CASRGIGGPTDTQYF. The whole variable domain, remainder taken from reference TRBV7-3 and TRBJ2-3, is GAGVSQTPSNKVTEKGKYVELRCDPISGHTALYWYRQSLGQGPEFLIYFQGTGAADDSGLPNDRFFAVRPEGSVSTLKIQRTERGDSAVYLCASRGIGGPTDTQYFGPGTRLTVL.

This clone was detected a few times. This chain joins TRBV5-6 and TRBJ1-1; 9 nucleotides match TRBD1. The V gene end was trimmed by 7 bases and the J gene end by 1 base; junction bases not matched to a gene: 8. The CDR3 is 15 amino acids. The germline gives CDR1 SGHDT, CDR2 YYEEEE. The CDR3: CASVGTGSENTEAFF. The DNA for the CDR3 is TGTGCCAGCGTCGGGACAGGGTCGGAGAACACTGAAGCTTTCTTT.

This clone was seen only once. The V gene is TRBV30, the J gene TRBJ1-3, with D possibly being TRBD1 (6 bases). CDR1 is GTSNPN and CDR2 is SVGIG in the germline V gene (reference sequence). This CDR3 comprises 14 residues. The V end lost 3 bases, the J end lost 0 bases, and 9 bases lay between the germline ends. This CDR3 is CAWSVGGSGNTIYF. DNA of the CDR3: TGTGCCTGGAGCGTAGGGGGCTCTGGAAACACCATATATTTT.

This clone appeared a single time. A read error may produce the germline difference seen at one junction end. The chain is built from TRBV6-5 and TRBJ2-6; TRBD1 might be the D (6 bases). The V gene's germline CDR1 is MNHEY and CDR2 SVGAGI. This CDR3 has 15 amino acids. Here the CDR3 DNA reads TGTGCCAGCAGTTACTCGATCCCAGGGGCCAACGGCCTGACTTTC. Translation gives CASSYSIPGANGLTF.

V gene TRBV12-5 combines with J gene TRBJ1-3; the D is unclear. V shed 6 bases and J shed 1 base, with 7 bases lying between them. Germline V gene lookup returns CDR1 LGHNT and CDR2 FRNRAP. This CDR3 comprises 13 residues. CDR3 protein: CASGSESGNTIYF. In DNA, the CDR3 is TGTGCTAGTGGCTCTGAGTCTGGAAACACCATATATTTT.

The J gene is TRBJ1-2, the V gene TRBV7-9; tentative D call: TRBD1 (5 bases). Germline lookup yields CDR1 SEHNR and CDR2 FQNEAQ (reference sequence). Trimming shortened V by 5 bases and J by 3 bases, and 13 bases separated the two germline ends. This CDR3 spans 14 amino acids. CDR3 loop: CASSPGQAHYGYTF. Written as DNA, the CDR3 is TGTGCCAGCAGCCCCGGACAAGCCCACTATGGCTACACCTTC.

V gene TRBV29-1 combines with J gene TRBJ2-5; D is uncertain. The germline CDR1 and CDR2 sequences are SQVTM and ANQGSEA. Trimming stripped 5 bases from V and 0 bases from J, with 7 bases between. This CDR3 has 12 amino acids. This chain's CDR3 is CSVPQYQETQYF. The CDR3 nucleotides read TGCAGCGTTCCACAGTACCAAGAGACCCAGTACTTC.

The chain employs TRBV6-1 and TRBJ1-3, with a possible D match to TRBD1 (6 bases). V was trimmed by 4 bases and J by 7 bases, leaving 14 bases between them. CDR1 MNHNS and CDR2 SASEGT come from the germline V gene. There are 14 residues in the CDR3. CDR3 residues: CASSAGQGLNTIYF. In DNA form, the CDR3 reads TGTGCCAGCAGTGCGGGCCAGGGGTTGAACACCATATATTTT.